This T cell receptor (beta chain) was sequenced for a study of early T cells in non-severe SARS-CoV-2 infection. CDR1 and CDR2 from the germline V gene are SNHLY and FYNNEI. The CDR3 is 16 amino acids. Unmatched junction bases numbered 14, after V lost 11 bases and J lost 4 bases. The table lists this clonotype with many counts. Its antigen is undetermined. One entry per CDR3 protein results from TCRdb running MiXCR on the 5' RACE reads. The repertoire holds more than 45,000 distinct CDR3 sequences, with 6.2% as singletons. Overall study results and limits: Matching against VDJdb likely underestimated virus-specific expansions, favoring anti-spike CD8.

The genes are TRBV2 and TRBJ2-1, with TRBD2 matching over 10 bases. The starting material was whole blood, obtained at baseline. This TCR was recovered from an adult who was a healthcare worker with PCR-confirmed SARS-CoV-2 infection or an uninfected control (not recorded which). Written as DNA, the CDR3 is TGTGCCCCCTCCTGGGATAGCGGGAGGACTTACAATGAGCAGTTCTTC. Protein: CAPSWDSGRTYNEQFF.